Sequencing of this TCR beta chain was carried out in a study of CD8+CD57+ T cells in acquired aplastic anemia. Study-level information: The average for DNA from sorted CD4+ and CD8+ cells was 3.2 ug.

V was shortened by 6 bases and J by 5 bases, with 8 bases between the two germline ends. The length of the CDR3 is 12 residues. Germline V CDR1 and CDR2: LNHDA, SQIVND (reference sequence). The use of genomic DNA as template underpinned the TCR beta VDJ and CDR3 profiling. From the reads, TCRdb called clonotypes with MiXCR, one entry per CDR3 protein. Altogether about 110,000 distinct CDR3 sequences are present, 51% being singletons, with the ten largest covering approximately 32%. Worth noting for this clonotype: Its specificity is unknown.

The study's findings and limits: Patients and healthy controls showed no significant CD8+ Simpson's diversity difference. Patients and controls shared roughly 28 CD8+ CDR3 sequences, which appeared highly expressed in patients and within their immunodominant clones.

The chain uses TRBV19 and TRBJ1-5, with D uncertain. Sequencing used sorted CD4+, CD8+, or CD8+CD57+ T cells (not recorded which) from PBMCs. This receptor was obtained from a human donor in good health, serving as a control. The CDR3 DNA is TGTGCCAGTAGCCGTTTAGATCAGCCCCAGCATTTT. Amino acid sequence: CASSRLDQPQHF.